This TCR beta chain originates from a study of blood T cell repertoires in COVID-19. Turning to the study itself: There were acute and convalescent COVID-19 samples, and they came from the United States, Italy and Spain. PBMCs, B-cell-depleted T cells, or T cells provided the cDNA or gDNA that made up the material.

V dropped 6 bases and J dropped 6 bases, with 18 bases sitting between them. This CDR3 is built from 15 residues. The germline V gene encodes CDR1 MNHEY and CDR2 SVGEGT. This clone appeared once. Per the original data handling: Nucleated cell counts were estimated from reference gene primer amplification. Sequenced by immunoSEQ multiplex PCR; TCRdb stores in-frame clones only, minus some. V, J and clone size reflect that table, while D and trimming were determined from the DNA. The sample lists about 97,000 clones; 84% were seen once. This receptor was obtained from a human donor in a cohort sampled during active COVID-19. This rearrangement joins TRBV6-2 or TRBV6-3 to TRBJ1-5; D is unclear. The source material was peripheral blood. CDR3 nucleotide sequence: TGTGCCAGCAGCCCTCCAGGTGGCGCGGGTCAGCCCCAGCATTTT. Translating it yields CASSPPGGAGQPQHF.